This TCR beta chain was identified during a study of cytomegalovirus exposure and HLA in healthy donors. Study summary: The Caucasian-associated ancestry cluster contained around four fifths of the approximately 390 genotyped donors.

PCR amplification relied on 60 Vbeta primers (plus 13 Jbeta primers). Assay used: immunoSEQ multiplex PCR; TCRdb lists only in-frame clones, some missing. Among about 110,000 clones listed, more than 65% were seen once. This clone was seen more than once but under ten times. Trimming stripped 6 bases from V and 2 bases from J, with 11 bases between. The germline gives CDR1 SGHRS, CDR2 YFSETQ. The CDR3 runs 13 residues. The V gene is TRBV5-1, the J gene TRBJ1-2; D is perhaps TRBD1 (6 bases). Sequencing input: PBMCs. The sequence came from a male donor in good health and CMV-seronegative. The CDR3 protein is CASTGQGNYGYTF. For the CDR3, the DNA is TGCGCCAGCACGGGGCAGGGGAACTATGGCTACACCTTC.